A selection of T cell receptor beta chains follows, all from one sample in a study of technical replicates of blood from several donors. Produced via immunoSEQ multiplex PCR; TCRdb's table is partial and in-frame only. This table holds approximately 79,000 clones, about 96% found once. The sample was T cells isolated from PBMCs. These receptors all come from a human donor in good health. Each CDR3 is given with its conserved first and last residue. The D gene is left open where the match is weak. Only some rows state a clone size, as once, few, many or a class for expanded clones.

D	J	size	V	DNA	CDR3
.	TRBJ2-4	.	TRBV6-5	TGTGCCAGCAGTTATGGTCAGGGTCAAGCCAAAAACATTCAGTACTTC	CASSYGQGQAKNIQYF
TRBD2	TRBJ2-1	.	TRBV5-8	TGTGCCAGCAGCTTGATTAGCGGGACCCTCTACAATGAGCAGTTCTTC	CASSLISGTLYNEQFF
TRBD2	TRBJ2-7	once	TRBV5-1	TGCGCCAGCAGCCCGGGGACTAGCGGGGTCCCGATGAACTACGAGCAGTACTTC	CASSPGTSGVPMNYEQYF
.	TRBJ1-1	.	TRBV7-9	TGTGCCAGCAGCTTAGGGCCAATTAAGAACACTGAAGCTTTCTTT	CASSLGPIKNTEAFF
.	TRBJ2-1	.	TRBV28	TGTGCCAGCAGTTTGGGGGGATGGAATGAGCAGTTCTTC	CASSLGGWNEQFF
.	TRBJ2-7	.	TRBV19	TGTGCCAGTAGTTTCGGCAGGGCGTACGAGCAGTACTTC	CASSFGRAYEQYF
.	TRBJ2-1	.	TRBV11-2	TGTGCCAGCAGCTTAGTACAGGGCATCTACAATGAGCAGTTCTTC	CASSLVQGIYNEQFF
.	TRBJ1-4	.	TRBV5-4	TGTGCCAGCAGCTTGGTCGCAGGGCCACTCGCAACTAATGAAAAACTGTTTTTT	CASSLVAGPLATNEKLFF
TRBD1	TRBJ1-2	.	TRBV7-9	TGTGCCAGCAGCTTTAGGGGGACAGCTTATAACTATGGCTACACCTTC	CASSFRGTAYNYGYTF
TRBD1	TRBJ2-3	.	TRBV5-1	TGCGCCAGCAGCTCTAACAGGGGTCCTGGGGTAGATACGCAGTATTTT	CASSSNRGPGVDTQYF
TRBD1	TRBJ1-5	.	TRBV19	TGTGCCAGTAGTGAGGACAGGGGGAACAATCAGCCCCAGCATTTT	CASSEDRGNNQPQHF
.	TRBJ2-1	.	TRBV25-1	TGTGCCAGCAGTGAACCCGGGAACGAGCAGTTCTTC	CASSEPGNEQFF
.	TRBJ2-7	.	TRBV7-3	TGTGCCAGCAGCGCCCTAGGCGGGGAGCAGTACTTC	CASSALGGEQYF
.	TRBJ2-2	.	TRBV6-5	TGTGCCAGCGGACACGGGGAGCTGTTTTTT	CASGHGELFF
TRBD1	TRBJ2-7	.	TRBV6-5	TGTGCCAGCAGTTGGGGACAGGGGGCCTACGAGCAGTACTTC	CASSWGQGAYEQYF
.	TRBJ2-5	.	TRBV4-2	TGTGCCAGCAGCCAATACAGGGATCAAGAGACCCAGTACTTC	CASSQYRDQETQYF
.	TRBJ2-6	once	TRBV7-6	TGTGCCAGCAGCTTACAGGGGACACCTTCTGGGGCCAACGTCCTGACTTTC	CASSLQGTPSGANVLTF
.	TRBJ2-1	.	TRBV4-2	TGTGCCAGCAGCCAGCACGCGGAGGTAGCCTACAATGAGCAGTTCTTC	CASSQHAEVAYNEQFF
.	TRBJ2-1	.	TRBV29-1	TGCAGCGTCAGGGACTGGAATGAGCAGTTCTTC	CSVRDWNEQFF
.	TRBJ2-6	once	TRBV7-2	TGTGCCAGCAGCCCCGACAGTACAAAGGACAACGTCCTGACTTTC	CASSPDSTKDNVLTF
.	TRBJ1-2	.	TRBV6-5	TGTGCCAGCAGTTCCATACTCTCAACAGTGGTATATGGCTACACCTTC	CASSSILSTVVYGYTF
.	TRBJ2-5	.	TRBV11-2	TGTGCCAGCAGCTTAGAACTCGACAGCTCCCAGTACTTC	CASSLELDSSQYF
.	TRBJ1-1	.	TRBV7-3	TGTGCCAGCAGCTTAAAGACAAACACTGAAGCTTTCTTT	CASSLKTNTEAFF
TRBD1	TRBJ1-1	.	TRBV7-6	TGTGCCAGCAGCTTATCGACAGGGAGCACTGAAGCTTTCTTT	CASSLSTGSTEAFF
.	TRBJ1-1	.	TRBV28	TGTGCCAGCAGCAGGAACACTGAAGCTTTCTTT	CASSRNTEAFF
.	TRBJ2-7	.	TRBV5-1	TGCGCCAGCAGCTCGGGACATTACTACGAGCAGTACTTC	CASSSGHYYEQYF
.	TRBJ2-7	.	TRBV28	TGTGCCAGCACCCGACAGGAATGGGAGCAGTACTTC	CASTRQEWEQYF
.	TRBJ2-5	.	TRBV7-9	TGTGCCAGCAGCTTGGACTACCAAGAGACCCAGTACTTC	CASSLDYQETQYF
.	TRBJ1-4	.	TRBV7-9	TGTGCCAGCAGTCCACAGGGTGGGGAAAAACTGTTTTTT	CASSPQGGEKLFF
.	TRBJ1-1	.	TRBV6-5	TGTGCCAGCAGTTACTCGTTGGACATGAACACTGAAGCTTTCTTT	CASSYSLDMNTEAFF
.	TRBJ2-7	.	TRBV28	TGTGCCAGCAGTTTAGCCAGCTACGAGCAGTACTTC	CASSLASYEQYF
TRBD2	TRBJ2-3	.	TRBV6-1	TGTGCCAGCAAGGGACTAGTAACAGATACGCAGTATTTT	CASKGLVTDTQYF
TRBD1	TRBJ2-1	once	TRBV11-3	TGTGCCAGCAGCTTACAGGGGGCCCTTAATGAGCAGTTCTTC	CASSLQGALNEQFF
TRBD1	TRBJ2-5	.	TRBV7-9	TGTGCCAGCAGGTCGACAGGGTTAGAGACCCAGTACTTC	CASRSTGLETQYF
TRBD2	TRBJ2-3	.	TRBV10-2	TGCGCCAGCACCTTAGCGGGGGGATCAGATACGCAGTATTTT	CASTLAGGSDTQYF
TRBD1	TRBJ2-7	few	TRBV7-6	TGTGCCAGCAGCTTAGGGACAGGGGGTCTTGGAGAGCAGTACTTC	CASSLGTGGLGEQYF
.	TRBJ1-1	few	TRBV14	TGTGCCAGCAGCCCCGACCTGGGGAGGGAAAACACTGAAGCTTTCTTT	CASSPDLGRENTEAFF
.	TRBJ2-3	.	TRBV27	TGTGCCAGCAGTTTCCCTTCTATGGATACGCAGTATTTT	CASSFPSMDTQYF
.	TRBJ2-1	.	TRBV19	TGTGCCAGTACAGCGAACTACAATGAGCAGTTCTTC	CASTANYNEQFF
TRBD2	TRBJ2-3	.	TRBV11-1	TGTGCCAGCAGCTATGGGGGTAGCGGGAGTACAGATACGCAGTATTTT	CASSYGGSGSTDTQYF
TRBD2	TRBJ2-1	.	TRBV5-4	TGTGCCAGCAGCCAATTTAGCGGGAGGTTTAATGAGCAGTTCTTC	CASSQFSGRFNEQFF
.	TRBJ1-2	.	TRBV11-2	TGTGCCAGCAGCTTACAGGGCGGGGGAATCTATGGCTACACCTTC	CASSLQGGGIYGYTF
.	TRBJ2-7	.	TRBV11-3	TGTGCCAGCAGCTTAGCTGAGAGAAGGGGGGAGCAGTACTTC	CASSLAERRGEQYF
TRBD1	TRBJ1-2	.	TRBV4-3	TGCGCCAGCAGCCAAGATTGGACAGGGGGCGATCTCTATGGCTACACCTTC	CASSQDWTGGDLYGYTF
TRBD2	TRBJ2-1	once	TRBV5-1	TGCGCCAGCAGCAGGACTAGCGGGGAATACAATGAGCAGTTCTTC	CASSRTSGEYNEQFF